This entry is about one T cell receptor (beta chain). A much larger clone sits a single nucleotide away, making a read error possible. These data come from a study of spatial heterogeneity in lung cancer. TCRdb reprocessed the 5' RACE reads with MiXCR, giving one entry per CDR3 protein. The profile shows more than 85,000 distinct CDR3 sequences, around 8.6% of them singletons. CDR3 size: 12 residues. Trimming left V 4 bases short and J 7 bases short, with 11 bases between. CDR1 is GTSNPN, CDR2 SVGIG, per germline (reference sequence). The time point denotes: sample taken at primary tumor resection. The authors sequenced whole RNA from tumor, nontumor lung or frozen PBMC without sorting.

This sequence joins TRBV30 and TRBJ2-1; D possibly corresponds to TRBD2 (5 bases). The sample consisted of PBMCs, taken at surgery. The clonotype was recovered from a male donor with early-stage non-small cell lung cancer. The CDR3 protein is CAWTNLANEQFF. For the CDR3, the DNA is TGTGCCTGGACCAATCTAGCAAATGAGCAGTTCTTC. Full variable domain (remainder filled in from reference TRBV30 and TRBJ2-1): SQTIHQWPATLVQPVGSPLSLECTVEGTSNPNLYWYRQAAGRGLQLLFYSVGIGQISSEVPQNLSASRPQDRQFILSSKKLLLSDSGFYLCAWTNLANEQFFGPGTRLTVL.